This note documents a single T cell receptor (beta chain) sequence. Its antigen is not known. This entry is derived from a study of cytomegalovirus exposure and HLA in healthy donors. The PCR was carried out with 60 Vbeta primers and 13 Jbeta primers. TCRdb's copy holds only in-frame clones and misses some; the assay was immunoSEQ multiplex PCR. The data contain fewer than 250,000 clones, about 88% of them singletons. Whole-study results and caveats: Sequences of the TCR beta chain were said to predict the HLA-A and HLA-B alleles of most subjects accurately. Whilst most TCR sequences proved rare, a subset of public TCRs occurred across many donors. Researchers catalogued 150 or so TCR beta chains as cytomegalovirus-associated.

The V gene lost 5 bases and the J gene lost 8 bases, with 15 bases spanning the gap. The CDR3 length is 14 residues. In germline, CDR1 is MNHNS, CDR2 SASEGT. Sequenced: PBMCs. The origin of this receptor is a woman in her late teens or twenties in good health and CMV-seronegative. The chain links TRBV6-1 to TRBJ1-4, with a tentative D call TRBD1 (6 bases). CDR3 sequence reads: CASSLGQYPEKLFF. The DNA of the CDR3 is TGTGCCAGCAGTTTAGGACAGTACCCAGAAAAACTGTTTTTT.